Listed below are T cell receptor beta chains from one sample, sequenced in a study of T cells in Graves' hyperthyroidism and ophthalmopathy. TCRdb used MiXCR to reprocess the multiplex PCR reads, holding one entry per CDR3 protein. Found here are about 290,000 distinct CDR3 sequences, roughly 15% of them singletons; the top ten hold almost 8%. Source material: blood. These receptors were collected from a woman in her twenties or thirties with Graves' hyperthyroidism that later progressed to Graves' ophthalmopathy. Each CDR3 is given with its conserved first and last residue. The D gene is left open where the match is weak. The size entry is marked missing in some rows and otherwise reads once, few, many or a size class.

j_gene | abundance | len | v_gene | d_gene | CDR3aa | CDR3nt
TRBJ1-2 | NA | 13 | TRBV4-3 | NA | CASSEDGSYGYTF | TGCGCCAGCAGCGAGGACGGATCCTATGGCTACACCTTC
TRBJ2-7 | many | 14 | TRBV12-3/TRBV12-4 | NA | CASSVGRGPDEQYF | TGTGCCAGCAGCGTCGGGAGGGGGCCAGACGAGCAGTACTTC
TRBJ2-7 | many | 15 | TRBV6-6 | NA | CASSYSGPQPYEQYF | TGTGCCAGCAGTTACTCGGGCCCCCAGCCCTACGAGCAGTACTTC
TRBJ2-3 | many | 19 | TRBV13 | TRBD2 | CASSVRTSGRAENPDTQYF | TGTGCCAGCAGCGTAAGGACTAGCGGGAGGGCCGAGAACCCAGATACGCAGTATTTT
TRBJ1-4 | many | 14 | TRBV7-6 | NA | CASSSRDGNEKLFF | TGTGCCAGCAGCTCCCGGGACGGGAATGAAAAACTGTTTTTT
TRBJ2-1 | NA | 16 | TRBV14 | TRBD2 | CASSRASGSSYNEQFF | TGTGCCAGCAGCCGAGCTAGCGGGAGCTCCTACAATGAGCAGTTCTTC
TRBJ2-5 | many | 15 | TRBV4-1 | NA | CASSQYDFMGETQYF | TGCGCCAGCAGCCAATATGACTTCATGGGGGAGACCCAGTACTTC
TRBJ1-3 | few | 15 | TRBV28 | TRBD1 | CASSFPGQGWDTIYF | TGTGCCAGCAGTTTCCCGGGACAGGGATGGGACACCATATATTTT
TRBJ2-4 | few | 13 | TRBV10-2 | NA | CASSDWAKNIQYF | TGCGCCAGCAGTGATTGGGCCAAAAACATTCAGTACTTC
TRBJ1-2 | few | 13 | TRBV7-2 | NA | CASSPPGRYGYTF | TGTGCCAGCAGCCCTCCCGGTAGATATGGCTACACCTTC
TRBJ2-3 | many | 14 | TRBV20-1 | NA | CSAPAQGGLDTQYF | TGCAGTGCGCCAGCACAGGGTGGTTTAGATACGCAGTATTTT
TRBJ1-2 | many | 11 | TRBV29-1 | NA | CSVERDKGYTF | TGCAGCGTTGAGCGGGATAAAGGCTACACCTTC
TRBJ2-1 | NA | 15 | TRBV19 | NA | CASSRGGAPTNEQFF | TGTGCCAGCAGCAGAGGGGGGGCGCCAACTAATGAGCAGTTCTTC
TRBJ1-1 | NA | 12 | TRBV24-1 | NA | CATFGGGGEAFF | TGTGCCACCTTCGGGGGGGGGGGTGAAGCTTTCTTT
TRBJ1-5 | few | 15 | TRBV27 | NA | CASKKERRSNQPQHF | TGTGCCAGCAAAAAGGAGCGGAGAAGCAATCAGCCCCAGCATTTT
TRBJ1-1 | many | 17 | TRBV6-5 | NA | CASSYRLQRAQNTEAFF | TGTGCCAGCAGTTACCGTCTACAGAGAGCTCAGAACACTGAAGCTTTCTTT